A single sample is the source of the 20 T cell receptor beta chains below, sequenced in a study of blood T cell repertoires in COVID-19. Using immunoSEQ multiplex PCR, the repertoire was profiled, and TCRdb retains in-frame clones only, with some absent. This sample carries 150,000 or so clones, roughly 80% of them seen once, and the ten largest clones take roughly 6%. The sequencing input was PBMCs or T cells enriched from blood (not recorded which). Receptor source: a woman aged 40 to 49 with acute COVID-19.

The chain uses TRBV5-5 and TRBJ2-1, with TRBD1 matching over 7 bases. The CDR3 covers 13 residues. Trimming cost V 7 bases and J 6 bases; bases outside gene matches: 7. Germline CDR1 SGHKS, CDR2 YYEKEE (reference sequence). CDR3 nucleotides: TGTGCCAGCGGCGCGACAGGGATCAATGAGCAGTTCTTC. Translation: CASGATGINEQFF. The complete variable domain, with remaining parts taken from reference TRBV5-5 and TRBJ2-1, reads DAGVTQSPTHLIKTRGQQVTLRCSPISGHKSVSWYQQVLGQGPQFIFQYYEKEERGRGNFPDRFSARQFPNYSSELNVNALLLGDSALYLCASGATGINEQFFGPGTRLTVL.

The chain links TRBV7-9 to TRBJ2-5, with 8 bases matching TRBD2. Germline CDR1 is SEHNR and CDR2 is FQNEAQ (reference sequence). V was clipped by 3 bases and J by 5 bases; unmatched bases: 8. There are 15 residues in the CDR3. This CDR3 is CASSFGGGRMETQYF. CDR3 nucleotide sequence: TGTGCCAGCAGCTTCGGGGGGGGGAGGATGGAGACCCAGTACTTC.

The V and J genes are TRBV5-4 and TRBJ2-7; D is possibly TRBD2 (5 bases). The CDR3 sequence is 12 residues long. V shed 3 bases and J shed 5 bases, with 9 bases lying between them. CDR1 and CDR2 (germline): SGHNT, YYREEE (reference sequence). The CDR3 loop reads CASSSPGDEQYF. CDR3 nucleotides: TGTGCCAGCAGCTCGCCCGGGGACGAGCAGTACTTC. The entire variable domain, with the rest obtained from reference TRBV5-4 and TRBJ2-7, is as follows: ETGVTQSPTHLIKTRGQQVTLRCSSQSGHNTVSWYQQALGQGPQFIFQYYREEENGRGNFPPRFSGLQFPNYSSELNVNALELDDSALYLCASSSPGDEQYFGPGTRLTVT.

The rearrangement uses TRBV19 and TRBJ1-6; 7 nucleotides agree with TRBD1. The germline V gene encodes CDR1 LNHDA and CDR2 SQIVND (reference sequence). Trimming at V came to 3 bases and at J to 9 bases, leaving 8 bases not matched to a gene. The length of the CDR3 is 15 residues. CDR3 amino acids: CASSIAGGVFSPLHF. For the CDR3, the DNA is TGTGCCAGTAGTATCGCAGGGGGTGTTTTTTCACCCCTCCACTTT.

The table lists this clone with a count of one. The V gene is TRBV6-5, the J gene TRBJ2-7; D is unclear. The germline gives CDR1 MNHEY, CDR2 SVGAGI. Deletions cut 7 bases from V and 6 bases from J, with 13 bases between. This CDR3 comprises 12 residues. The CDR3 DNA sequence: TGTGCCAGCACCGGTTCCAGGCGCGAGCAGTACGTC. As protein: CASTGSRREQYV.

The chain uses TRBV7-3 and TRBJ2-1; 8 nucleotides line up with TRBD2. CDR3 length: 15 residues. After removal of 5 bases from V and 8 bases from J, the junction contained 11 bases not matched to a gene. CDR1 and CDR2 from the germline V gene are SGHTA and FQGTGA. CDR3 DNA: TGTGCCAGCAGCGTCCTAGCGGGTCCGGGACATGAGCAGTTCTTC. As protein: CASSVLAGPGHEQFF.

The V gene is TRBV30, the J gene TRBJ1-2; the D is unclear. This CDR3 has 12 residues. Trimming pared 1 base from V and 4 bases from J, leaving 7 bases between. Germline V gene sequence: CDR1 GTSNPN, CDR2 SVGIG (reference sequence). CDR3 loop: CAWSDISYGYTF. In DNA, the CDR3 is TGTGCCTGGAGTGACATAAGCTATGGCTACACCTTC.

This clone appeared once. The chain has TRBV5-8 and TRBJ1-1, with 7 bases matching TRBD1. Unmatched junction bases numbered 13, after V lost 4 bases and J lost 1 base. The CDR3 is made up of 17 amino acids. Germline-derived CDR1 and CDR2 are SGHTS and YDEGEE. This CDR3 is CASSTQTGFHPNTEAFF. The CDR3 DNA is TGTGCCAGCAGCACCCAGACAGGGTTCCACCCGAACACTGAAGCTTTCTTT.

The CDR3 DNA follows: TGCGCCAGCAGCCCCCTTAGCGGGACACAAAACACAGATACGCAGTATTTT. It is translated as CASSPLSGTQNTDTQYF. The gene calls are TRBV5-1 and TRBJ2-3; 8 nucleotides agree with TRBD2. The V and J ends lost 4 bases and 2 bases, in that order; junction bases with no gene match: 12. CDR1 is SGHRS and CDR2 is YFSETQ in the germline V gene. This CDR3 has 17 amino acids.

The chain couples TRBV6-6 to TRBJ2-1; 12 nucleotides line up with TRBD2. Per the germline V gene, CDR1 is MNHNY and CDR2 is SVGAGI (reference sequence). The CDR3 spans 15 residues. The ends lost 2 bases at V and 7 bases at J; junction bases unmatched: 3. CDR3 protein: CASSYGTSGRNEQFF. The CDR3 DNA is TGTGCCAGCAGTTACGGGACTAGCGGGCGGAATGAGCAGTTCTTC.

The chain has TRBV2 and TRBJ2-5; D gene unclear. Trimming removed 4 bases from V and 3 bases from J, with 3 bases in between. From germline, CDR1 is SNHLY and CDR2 FYNNEI. This CDR3 spans 11 amino acids. Written as DNA, the CDR3 is TGTGCCAGCAGTGGAGAAGAGACCCAGTACTTC. Translated: CASSGEETQYF.

The V gene is TRBV18, the J gene TRBJ2-1, with 12 bases matching TRBD2. In germline, CDR1 is KGHSH, CDR2 LQKENI. CDR3 length equals 16 residues. Unmatched junction bases numbered 5, after V lost 3 bases and J lost 5 bases. The CDR3: CASSPLLAGGHNEQFF. In DNA, the CDR3 is TGTGCCAGCTCACCTCTGCTAGCGGGAGGGCACAATGAGCAGTTCTTC.

The V gene is TRBV2, the J gene TRBJ2-3; 7 nucleotides match TRBD2. The V segment lost 7 bases and the J segment 5 bases; nucleotides outside the gene matches: 12. The CDR3 runs to 15 residues. CDR1 is SNHLY and CDR2 is FYNNEI in the germline V gene. This CDR3 is CASTPGGLPLDTQYF. CDR3 nucleotides: TGTGCCAGCACCCCCGGGGGACTACCATTAGATACGCAGTATTTT.

V gene TRBV5-1 combines with J gene TRBJ1-1; D gene unclear. The germline CDR1 and CDR2 sequences are SGHRS and YFSETQ. V was clipped by 0 bases and J by 1 base, with 7 bases between them. The CDR3 covers 14 residues. The CDR3 sequence: CASSLGAGNTEAFF. Written as DNA, the CDR3 is TGCGCCAGCAGCTTGGGGGCGGGGAACACTGAAGCTTTCTTT.

The rearrangement uses TRBV13 and TRBJ1-2, with D possibly being TRBD1 (6 bases). This CDR3 comprises 16 residues. V shed 5 bases and J shed 3 bases, with 19 bases lying between them. In germline, CDR1 is PRHDT, CDR2 FYEKMQ (reference sequence). The CDR3 coding sequence is TGTGCCAGCAGCGTCAAGACAGGACCGCTCTACTATGGCTACACCTTC. Protein sequence: CASSVKTGPLYYGYTF. The full variable domain, rest sourced from reference TRBV13 and TRBJ1-2, is AAGVIQSPRHLIKEKRETATLKCYPIPRHDTVYWYQQGPGQDPQFLISFYEKMQSDKGSIPDRFSAQQFSDYHSELNMSSLELGDSALYFCASSVKTGPLYYGYTFGSGTRLTVV.

This sequence joins TRBV6-1 and TRBJ1-3; TRBD1 might be the D (5 bases). The CDR3 contains 16 residues. In germline, CDR1 is MNHNS, CDR2 SASEGT. Trimming left V 2 bases short and J 2 bases short, with 13 bases between. The CDR3 loop is CASSEIDSLTGNTIYF. The CDR3 DNA follows: TGTGCCAGCAGTGAAATTGACAGCCTAACTGGAAACACCATATATTTT.

The chain employs TRBV11-2 and TRBJ1-1; D is unclear. From germline, CDR1 is SGHAT and CDR2 FQNNGV. This CDR3 region has 15 residues. Deletions cut 6 bases from V and 7 bases from J, with 21 bases between. The CDR3 bases are TGTGCCAGCAGACAGTGGGGAGGGATGTCCGGTGAAGCTTTCTTT. Amino acids: CASRQWGGMSGEAFF.

V and J are TRBV6-5 and TRBJ2-7, with D perhaps matching TRBD2 (5 bases). This CDR3 contains 12 residues. Trimming cost V 8 bases and J 2 bases, with 10 bases left between them. Per the germline V gene, CDR1 is MNHEY and CDR2 is SVGAGI. CDR3 in amino acids: CASEGRTYEQYF. The CDR3 DNA sequence: TGTGCCAGCGAGGGCAGAACCTACGAGCAGTACTTC.

As DNA, the CDR3 is TGTGCCAGTAGTATGATCCAGGGCAGACAGCCCCAGCATTTT. Translated, it gives CASSMIQGRQPQHF. The chain employs TRBV19 and TRBJ1-5, with a tentative D call TRBD1 (5 bases). The V end was cut by 3 bases, the J end by 7 bases, with 13 bases between. Germline loops: CDR1 LNHDA, CDR2 SQIVND (reference sequence). The CDR3 loop spans 14 amino acids.

The J gene is TRBJ2-7, the V gene TRBV29-1; D not resolved. This CDR3 spans 11 amino acids. The V gene's germline CDR1 is SQVTM and CDR2 ANQGSEA. The ends were cut back, 4 bases at V and 3 bases at J, with 7 bases in the middle. Written as DNA, the CDR3 is TGCAGCGTTGGCTCGGGCTACGAGCAGTACTTC. The encoded protein is CSVGSGYEQYF.